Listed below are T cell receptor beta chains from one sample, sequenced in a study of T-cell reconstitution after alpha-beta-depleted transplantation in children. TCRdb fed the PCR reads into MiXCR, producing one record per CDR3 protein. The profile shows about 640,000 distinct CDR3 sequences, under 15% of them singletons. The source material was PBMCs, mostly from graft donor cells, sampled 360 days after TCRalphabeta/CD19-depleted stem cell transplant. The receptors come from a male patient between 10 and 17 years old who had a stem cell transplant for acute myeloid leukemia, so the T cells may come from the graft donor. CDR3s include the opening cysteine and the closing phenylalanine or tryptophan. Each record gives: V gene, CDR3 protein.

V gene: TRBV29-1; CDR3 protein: CSVADSPYEQYF
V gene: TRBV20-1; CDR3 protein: CSARDGSGPSYEQYF
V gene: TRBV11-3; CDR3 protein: CASSLASGSFPTDTQYF
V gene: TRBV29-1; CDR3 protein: CSGGETGELFF
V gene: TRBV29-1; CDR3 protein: CSAGGQEQYF
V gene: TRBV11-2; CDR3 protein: CASSGKSEQYF
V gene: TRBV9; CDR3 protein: CASSDSGLAGANIQYF
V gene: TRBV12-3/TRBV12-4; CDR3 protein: CASSSGTGALYYEQYF
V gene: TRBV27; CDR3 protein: CASGLLIPGPTEAFF
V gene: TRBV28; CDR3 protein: CASTPRELAGDGTGELFF
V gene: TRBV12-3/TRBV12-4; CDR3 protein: CASSLWAQWSGANVLTF
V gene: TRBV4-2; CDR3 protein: CASSPGTSGANTGELFF
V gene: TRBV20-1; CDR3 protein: CSARTGSGIQYF
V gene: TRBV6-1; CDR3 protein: CASSEAPIQYF
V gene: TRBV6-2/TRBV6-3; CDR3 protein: CASSYTPGQRPHTEAFF
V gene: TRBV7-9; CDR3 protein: CASSLGTGGLNQPQHF
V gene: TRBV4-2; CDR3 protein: CASTGGMAQYF
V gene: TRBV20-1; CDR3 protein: CSARGLVGETQYF
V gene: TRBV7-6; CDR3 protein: CASSLGGSLNEQYF
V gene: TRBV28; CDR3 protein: CASSFQSVLDEQYF
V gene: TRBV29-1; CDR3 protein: CSVGLAGRPYSYEQYF
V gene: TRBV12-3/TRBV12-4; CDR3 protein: CASSSKQGFAETQYF
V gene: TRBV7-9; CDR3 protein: CASSSSSSGVAKNIQYF
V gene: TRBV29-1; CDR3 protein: CSVERGRNEQFF
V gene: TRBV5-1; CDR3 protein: CASRQGDLEQYF
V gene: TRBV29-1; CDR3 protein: CSVAGGDFYEQYF
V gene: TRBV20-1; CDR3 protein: CSAKVRSGGLYEQYF
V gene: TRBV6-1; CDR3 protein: CASINSPFSNQPQHF
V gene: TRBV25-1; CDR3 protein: CASSEPRPSGNTIYF
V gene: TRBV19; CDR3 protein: CASSISGGPQHF
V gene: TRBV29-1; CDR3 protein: CSVEPGPGVMNTEAFF
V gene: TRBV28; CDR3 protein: CASSPGSPLPFDEQFF
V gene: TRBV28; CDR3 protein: CASSFPGQGARNTEAFF
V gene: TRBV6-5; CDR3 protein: CASSPLGLGYHEQYF
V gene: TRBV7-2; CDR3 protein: CASSSTSPGTQYF
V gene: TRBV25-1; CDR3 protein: CASSERTAMNTEAFF
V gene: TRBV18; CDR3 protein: CASSPRGTGKQETQYF
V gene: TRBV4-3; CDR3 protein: CASSQDLDRKETQYF
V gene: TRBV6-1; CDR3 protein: CASRDSYSYNEQFF
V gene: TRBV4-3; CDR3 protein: CASSQEGTGSQETQYF
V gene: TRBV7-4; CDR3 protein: CASSYKTSGRETQYF
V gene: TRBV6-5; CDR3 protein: CAISLQVATSFSYEQYF
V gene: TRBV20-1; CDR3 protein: CSASFFGPPFTIYLAKNIQYF
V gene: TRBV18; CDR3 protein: CASSPNLPTGGQETQYF
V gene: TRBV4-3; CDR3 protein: CASSQFIWGPEQFF
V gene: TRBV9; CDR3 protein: CASSVAPLAGKDTQYF
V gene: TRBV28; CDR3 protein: CASSSENRDEQYF
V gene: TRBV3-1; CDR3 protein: CASSGGSSYNEQFF